The rows below give T cell receptor beta chains drawn from one sample of a study of cytomegalovirus exposure and HLA in healthy donors. Clones were sequenced by immunoSEQ multiplex PCR, and TCRdb holds only the in-frame ones, with some missing. The sample contains approximately 110,000 clones, around 75% of which appear only once. The sequencing sample was made of PBMCs. These receptors were obtained from a man aged 55 to 70 in good health and CMV-seropositive. Both conserved end residues are part of each CDR3. The D gene is left open where the match is weak. Clone sizes are given selectively: once, few, many, or a class where the clone is expanded.

J gene,D gene,V gene,clone size,CDR3 DNA,CDR3 protein
TRBJ2-7,TRBD2,TRBV2,once,TGTGCCAGCAGTGGACTAGCGGGCTCCTACGAGCAGTACTTC,CASSGLAGSYEQYF
TRBJ2-1,-,TRBV5-4,-,TGTGCCAGCAGCCGGGACTCAGGGGAGCAGTTCTTC,CASSRDSGEQFF
TRBJ1-1,-,TRBV6-1,many,TGTGCCAGCAGTTTTCGACAGGCCCGGGGCACTGAAGCTTTCTTT,CASSFRQARGTEAFF
TRBJ1-6,-,TRBV9,-,TGTGCCAGCAGCCCCCCGGGGATCGCGGGTAATTCACCCCTCCACTTT,CASSPPGIAGNSPLHF
TRBJ2-7,-,TRBV10-3,-,TGTGCCATCAGTGATCGGGAACAGGGCTCCTACGAGCAGTACTTC,CAISDREQGSYEQYF
TRBJ1-6,-,TRBV30,few,TGTGCCTGGATGCGCGCGGGGGATTCACCCCTCCACTTT,CAWMRAGDSPLHF
TRBJ1-2,TRBD1,TRBV5-1,-,TGCGCCAGCAGCCAGGGACAGGGATCTAACTATGGCTACACCTTC,CASSQGQGSNYGYTF
TRBJ1-2,TRBD1,TRBV6-5,-,TGTGCCAGCAGTCCAGGGGGCTATTATGGCTACACCTTC,CASSPGGYYGYTF
TRBJ1-6,TRBD1,TRBV9,-,TGTGCCAGCAGCACTCGGACAGGCGGAAATTCACCCCTCCACTTT,CASSTRTGGNSPLHF
TRBJ1-6,TRBD1,TRBV19,-,TGTGCCAGTAGGAAGGGGCAGGGGGGATCACCCCTCCACTTT,CASRKGQGGSPLHF
TRBJ2-5,TRBD2,TRBV9,-,TGTGCCAGCACGGGGGGGGACCAAGAGACCCAGTACTTC,CASTGGDQETQYF
TRBJ1-1,TRBD1,TRBV5-1,-,TGCGCCAGCAGCCTCTACCGACAGGGAGGTGAAGCTTTCTTT,CASSLYRQGGEAFF
TRBJ1-2,TRBD1,TRBV5-6,-,TGTGCCAGCAGCATATTTGACAGGGGGTTTGGCTACACCTTC,CASSIFDRGFGYTF
TRBJ1-6,-,TRBV27,-,TGTGCCAGCAGTATTTCAGGGGAGTCACCCCTCCACTTT,CASSISGESPLHF
TRBJ2-2,-,TRBV5-1,-,TGCGCCAGCGGCCATGGGGCTCTGGAAAGCGGGGAGCTGTTTTTT,CASGHGALESGELFF
TRBJ2-7,TRBD1,TRBV30,-,TGTGCCTGGACCGACATGGGACAGGGTGTTCCCTACGAGCAGTACTTC,CAWTDMGQGVPYEQYF
TRBJ2-1,TRBD2,TRBV29-1,-,TGCAGCGTTGCAGTTAGCGGGGGGGGGAATGAGCAGTTCTTC,CSVAVSGGGNEQFF
TRBJ1-1,-,TRBV20-1,-,TGCAGTGCCACGTCGGTGACTGAAGCTTTCTTT,CSATSVTEAFF
TRBJ2-3,TRBD2,TRBV5-1,once,TGCGCCAGCAGCTTGGGGACTAGCGGGGGAAACACAGATACGCAGTATTTT,CASSLGTSGGNTDTQYF
TRBJ2-7,-,TRBV28,-,TGTGCCAGCACTCACGCGGGAAAACTGGGTCTCAACGAGCAGTACTTC,CASTHAGKLGLNEQYF
TRBJ2-2,TRBD1,TRBV19,few,TGTGCCAGTAATCCCAGGGGGAAGGTCGGGGAGCTGTTTTTT,CASNPRGKVGELFF
TRBJ2-7,-,TRBV28,-,TGTGCCAGCAGGAGGACAGTTTACGAGCAGTACTTC,CASRRTVYEQYF
TRBJ1-5,-,TRBV4-1,-,TGCGCCAGCAGCCACCCGGGCAGGGCGGAAGAGCCCCAGCATTTT,CASSHPGRAEEPQHF